Below, 27 T cell receptor beta chains from the same sample are listed, as sequenced in a study of T-cell memory formation after mild COVID-19. MiXCR was run by TCRdb on the 5' RACE reads, yielding one entry per CDR3 protein. Here the sample spans just under 550,000 distinct CDR3 sequences, roughly 22% being singletons. Sequences were obtained from PBMCs or a T cell subset sorted from them (not recorded which). The receptor source for this set is an adult woman who had mild COVID-19 (a few samples of this study predate the infection). Cell type and time point are not known.

This clonotype was detected a few times. The rearrangement uses TRBV5-1 and TRBJ2-3, with 7 positions matching TRBD2. Germline CDR1 is SGHRS and CDR2 is YFSETQ. The V gene end was trimmed by 4 bases and the J gene end by 9 bases; junction bases not matched to a gene: 14. CDR3 length: 15 amino acids. For the CDR3, the DNA is TGCGCCAGCAGCGTAATAGCGGGCCCAGAGGTCACGCAGTATTTT. This gives the protein CASSVIAGPEVTQYF. The variable domain in full, with the rest retrieved from reference TRBV5-1 and TRBJ2-3, is KAGVTQTPRYLIKTRGQQVTLSCSPISGHRSVSWYQQTPGQGLQFLFEYFSETQRNKGNFPGRFSGRQFSNSRSEMNVSTLELGDSALYLCASSVIAGPEVTQYFGPGTRLTVL.

This sequence joins TRBV6-5 and TRBJ2-7; tentatively, D is TRBD1 (6 bases). V shed 0 bases and J shed 7 bases, with 13 bases lying between them. Germline V gives CDR1 MNHEY, CDR2 SVGAGI. The CDR3 sequence is 14 residues long. DNA for the CDR3: TGTGCCAGCAGTTACTCAACAGGGCTAGGGGAGCAGTACTTC. As protein: CASSYSTGLGEQYF.

The chain employs TRBV3-1 and TRBJ2-7, with D possibly matching TRBD2 (6 bases). V dropped 1 base and J dropped 2 bases, with 12 bases sitting between them. Germline V gives CDR1 LGHDT, CDR2 YNNKEL (reference sequence). The CDR3 totals 15 residues. The CDR3 DNA reads TGTGCCAGCAGCCAAGGCTATTGGGGGGCCTACGAGCAGTACTTC. Amino acids: CASSQGYWGAYEQYF.

This clonotype has more than one count but fewer than ten. The rearrangement links TRBV30 to TRBJ2-7; perhaps TRBD1 as D (6 bases). CDR3 length equals 13 residues. Germline V gene data show CDR1 as GTSNPN and CDR2 as SVGIG (reference sequence). The V and J ends lost 3 bases and 3 bases respectively, with 12 bases between them. Here the CDR3 reads CAWSVQGSYEQYF. CDR3 DNA: TGTGCCTGGAGCGTACAGGGTAGCTACGAGCAGTACTTC.

V gene TRBV11-2 combines with J gene TRBJ2-3; 7 bases map to TRBD2. The CDR3 is made up of 14 amino acids. The germline gives CDR1 SGHAT, CDR2 FQNNGV. V shed 3 bases, J shed 6 bases, and the junction held 6 bases outside the gene matches. CDR3 sequence reads: CASSFGGSMDTQYF. CDR3 bases: TGTGCCAGCAGCTTTGGCGGGAGTATGGATACGCAGTATTTT.

This chain uses TRBV7-2 with TRBJ2-7; D is perhaps TRBD1 (6 bases). Trimming took off 3 bases at V and 7 bases at J, with 16 bases between the two ends. The CDR3 is 14 amino acids. The germline gives CDR1 SGHTA, CDR2 FQGNSA. CDR3 amino acids: CASSFGTSSMEQYF. CDR3 DNA sequence: TGTGCCAGCAGCTTCGGGACATCCTCCATGGAGCAGTACTTC.

The gene calls are TRBV29-1 and TRBJ2-1, with D tentatively TRBD2 (5 bases). V lost 8 bases to trimming and J lost 0 bases, with 17 bases between them. Germline CDR1 reads SQVTM; CDR2 reads ANQGSEA. CDR3 length: 15 amino acids. This chain's CDR3 is CSTTGSHDSYNEQFF. The CDR3 DNA sequence: TGCAGCACTACGGGGTCGCACGACTCCTACAATGAGCAGTTCTTC.

The chain combines TRBV20-1 with TRBJ2-7; D gene ambiguous. With 8 bases removed from V and 4 bases from J, the gap between germline ends came to 12 bases. The CDR3 consists of 11 residues. Germline V gives CDR1 DFQATT, CDR2 SNEGSKA (reference sequence). The CDR3 DNA sequence: TGCAGTTTCAGAGTGGGGTACGAGCAGTACTTC. It translates to CSFRVGYEQYF.

The table lists this clonotype with many counts. This chain links TRBV7-6 with TRBJ1-1; D is uncertain. The germline CDR1 and CDR2 sequences are SGHVS and FNYEAQ. With 5 bases removed from V and 7 bases from J, the gap between germline ends came to 14 bases. The CDR3 is made up of 13 amino acids. CDR3 loop: CASSPEAANEAFF. CDR3 sequence (DNA): TGTGCCAGCAGCCCGGAGGCGGCTAATGAAGCTTTCTTT.

This clonotype was detected only once. This sequence joins TRBV6-1 and TRBJ1-1, with 7 bases identical to TRBD1. This CDR3 is 15 amino acids long. V was pared by 0 bases and J by 2 bases, with 3 bases of the junction left unmatched. Germline V CDR1 and CDR2: MNHNS, SASEGT. The CDR3 DNA is TGTGCCAGCAGTGAAGCCGGGACAGTTAACACTGAAGCTTTCTTT. Translation gives CASSEAGTVNTEAFF.

The genes are TRBV2 and TRBJ2-2, with D tentatively TRBD2 (5 bases). The CDR3 runs to 16 residues. V lost 4 bases and J lost 0, with 12 bases in between. Germline values: CDR1 SNHLY, CDR2 FYNNEI. In DNA, the CDR3 is TGTGCCAGCAGTGTGACGGGGTACGCGAACACCGGGGAGCTGTTTTTT. Protein product: CASSVTGYANTGELFF.

This sequence joins TRBV12-3 or TRBV12-4 and TRBJ2-7; 7 nucleotides align to TRBD1. The CDR3 spans 13 residues. V was pared by 6 bases and J by 3 bases, with 5 bases of the junction left unmatched. CDR3 loop: CASRSGTDYEQYF. DNA of the CDR3: TGTGCCAGCAGGTCCGGGACAGACTACGAGCAGTACTTC.

This clonotype was observed a handful of times. J is TRBJ2-1 and V is TRBV9; tentatively, D is TRBD2 (6 bases). Deletions cut 0 bases from V and 2 bases from J, with 12 bases between. The CDR3 loop spans 16 amino acids. Germline loops: CDR1 SGDLS, CDR2 YYNGEE. This chain's CDR3 is CASSVDGGSAYNEQFF. The CDR3 bases are TGTGCCAGCAGCGTAGATGGGGGGTCAGCCTACAATGAGCAGTTCTTC. Variable domain in full (rest from reference TRBV9 and TRBJ2-1): DSGVTQTPKHLITATGQRVTLRCSPRSGDLSVYWYQQSLDQGLQFLIQYYNGEERAKGNILERFSAQQFPDLHSELNLSSLELGDSALYFCASSVDGGSAYNEQFFGPGTRLTVL.

This chain links TRBV7-9 with TRBJ2-2; TRBD1 agrees at 12 bases. Germline CDR1 SEHNR, CDR2 FQNEAQ (reference sequence). This CDR3 region has 19 residues. The V and J ends lost 4 bases and 5 bases, in that order; junction bases with no gene match: 14. CDR3 residues: CASSSPGGTGGAYTGELFF. DNA of the CDR3: TGTGCCAGCAGCTCTCCAGGAGGGACAGGGGGCGCGTATACCGGGGAGCTGTTTTTT.

This clonotype occurred a few times. V and J are TRBV6-5 and TRBJ2-1; 8 nucleotides align to TRBD2. In germline, CDR1 is MNHEY, CDR2 SVGAGI. V gave up 6 bases and J gave up 8 bases; unmatched junction bases: 9. This CDR3 is built from 14 residues. The CDR3 region has the DNA TGTGCCAGCAGATTAGCAACCGGGAGGGATGAGCAGTTCTTC. It translates to CASRLATGRDEQFF.

CDR3 sequence (DNA): TGTGCCAGCAGCTTAGTGTTGTCGGGAGATACGCAGTATTTT. Translating gives CASSLVLSGDTQYF. The gene calls are TRBV7-8 and TRBJ2-3; D not resolved. The CDR3 has 14 amino acids. The ends were cut back, 1 base at V and 5 bases at J, with 10 bases in the middle. Germline CDR1 SGHVS, CDR2 FQNEAQ. Full variable domain (rest looked up from reference TRBV7-8 and TRBJ2-3): GAGVSQSPRYKVAKRGQDVALRCDPISGHVSLFWYQQALGQGPEFLTYFQNEAQLDKSGLPSDRFFAERPEGSVSTLKIQRTQQEDSAVYLCASSLVLSGDTQYFGPGTRLTVL.

The chain carries TRBV24-1 and TRBJ2-5, with D possibly TRBD1 on 6 matching bases. The V and J ends lost 5 bases and 5 bases respectively, with 11 bases between them. The CDR3 totals 13 residues. The germline gives CDR1 KGHDR, CDR2 SFDVKD. The CDR3 region has the DNA TGTGCCACCAGTGGAACAGGGCGGGAGACCCAGTACTTC. Protein: CATSGTGRETQYF.

The CDR3 coding sequence is TGTGCCAGCAGCCAAGATTCAGGACGATCGAGGGATACGCAGTATTTT. Translation gives CASSQDSGRSRDTQYF. The J gene is TRBJ2-3, the V gene TRBV3-1; unclear D gene. The CDR3 runs to 16 residues. From germline, CDR1 is LGHDT and CDR2 YNNKEL (reference sequence). Trimming removed 0 bases at V and 6 bases at J, with 16 bases between.

In its sample, this clonotype was seen a few times. This chain links TRBV18 with TRBJ2-5; D uncertain. V was shortened by 0 bases and J by 2 bases, with 10 bases between the two germline ends. CDR1 is KGHSH and CDR2 is LQKENI in the germline V gene. This CDR3 comprises 15 residues. DNA for the CDR3: TGTGCCAGCTCACCACCGGCGATGGGACAAGAGACCCAGTACTTC. Its translation: CASSPPAMGQETQYF. The whole variable domain, remainder taken from reference TRBV18 and TRBJ2-5, is NAGVMQNPRHLVRRRGQEARLRCSPMKGHSHVYWYRQLPEEGLKFMVYLQKENIIDESGMPKERFSAEFPKEGPSILRIQQVVRGDSAAYFCASSPPAMGQETQYFGPGTRLLVL.

The gene calls are TRBV7-3 and TRBJ2-3, with 9 bases that match TRBD2. Germline V gene lookup returns CDR1 SGHTA and CDR2 FQGTGA. The CDR3 spans 14 residues. Trimming took 5 bases from V and 6 from J; bases not matched to a gene: 6. CDR3 loop: CASSGGLAGDTQYF. As DNA, the CDR3 is TGTGCCAGCAGCGGGGGACTAGCTGGCGATACGCAGTATTTT.

The chain's CDR3 is CASRGGWANVLTF. Here the CDR3 DNA reads TGTGCCAGCAGAGGGGGCTGGGCCAACGTCCTGACTTTC. The chain links TRBV6-5 to TRBJ2-6; 7 bases agree with TRBD1. Germline assignment: CDR1 MNHEY and CDR2 SVGAGI. V was pared by 6 bases and J by 5 bases, with 1 base of the junction left unmatched. This CDR3 region has 13 residues.

This clonotype was seen more than once but under ten times. The chain has TRBV12-3 or TRBV12-4 and TRBJ2-5; unclear D gene. CDR3 length: 14 residues. V was shortened by 3 bases and J by 5 bases, with 13 bases between the two germline ends. The CDR3, as DNA: TGTGCCAGCAGTTTTGGGTTAAGTTTGGAGACCCAGTACTTC. Its protein is CASSFGLSLETQYF.

This clonotype showed up just a few times. The chain carries TRBV2 and TRBJ2-7; 7 bases align to TRBD2. V trimming: 4 bases; J trimming: 4 bases; junction bases outside the gene matches: 10. The CDR3 is 15 amino acids. The germline CDR1 and CDR2 sequences are SNHLY and FYNNEI. The CDR3 coding sequence is TGTGCCAGCAGTGTGAGGGGCGGGAGTAGGTACGAGCAGTACTTC. Translating gives CASSVRGGSRYEQYF.

This clonotype was counted between two and nine times. For the CDR3, the DNA is TGTGCCAGCAGCTCCAGACTAGCGGGTAATGTGGGCGATGAGCAGTTCTTC. It translates to CASSSRLAGNVGDEQFF. V usage is TRBV7-6 and J usage is TRBJ2-1, with 10 bases matching TRBD2. There are 17 residues in the CDR3. V dropped 4 bases and J dropped 8; count of bases not matched to a gene: 14. CDR1 is SGHVS, CDR2 FNYEAQ, per germline.

The V call is TRBV30, the J call TRBJ1-5, with D perhaps matching TRBD1 (6 bases). Germline assignment: CDR1 GTSNPN and CDR2 SVGIG (reference sequence). The ends were cut back, 4 bases at V and 5 bases at J, with 15 bases in the middle. The CDR3 length is 14 residues. The CDR3 DNA reads TGTGCCTGGAACCCCACAGGGCGGGATCAGCCCCAGCATTTT. It codes for CAWNPTGRDQPQHF.

CDR3 DNA: TGTGCCAGCAGTGAATCAGCGGGGGACTACGAGCAGTACTTC. Translation gives CASSESAGDYEQYF. The chain carries TRBV25-1 and TRBJ2-7; 8 nucleotides match TRBD2. Germline lookup yields CDR1 MGHDK and CDR2 SYGVNS. J lost 3 bases, V lost 1 base, and 2 bases had no gene match. CDR3 length: 14 amino acids.

This clonotype was observed at least ten times. The chain joins TRBV4-3 to TRBJ2-1; 9 positions agree with TRBD2. Germline assignment: CDR1 LGHNA and CDR2 YSLEER. This CDR3 contains 16 residues. Trimming took 4 bases from V and 4 from J; bases not matched to a gene: 8. The CDR3, as DNA: TGCGCCAGCAGCCTCCAGACTAGCGGTACTTACAATGAGCAGTTCTTC. It translates to CASSLQTSGTYNEQFF.